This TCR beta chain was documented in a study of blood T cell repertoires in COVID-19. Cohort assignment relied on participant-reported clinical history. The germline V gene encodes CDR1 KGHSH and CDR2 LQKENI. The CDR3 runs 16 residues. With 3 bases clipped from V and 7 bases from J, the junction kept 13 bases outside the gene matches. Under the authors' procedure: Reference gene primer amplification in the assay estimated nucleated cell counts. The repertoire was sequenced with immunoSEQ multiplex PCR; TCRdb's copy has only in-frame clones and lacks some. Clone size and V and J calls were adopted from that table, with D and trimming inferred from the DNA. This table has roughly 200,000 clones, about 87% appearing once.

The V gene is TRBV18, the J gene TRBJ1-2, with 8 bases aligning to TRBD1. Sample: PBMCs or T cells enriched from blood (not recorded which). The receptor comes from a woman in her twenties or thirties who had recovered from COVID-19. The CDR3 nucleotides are TGTGCCAGCTCACCGGGTGATGCAGGGGGCGCAAGTGGCTACACCTTC. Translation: CASSPGDAGGASGYTF.